This is a list of T cell receptor beta chains from one sample in a study of blood T cell repertoires in COVID-19. Produced via immunoSEQ multiplex PCR; TCRdb's table is partial and in-frame only. This sample has tens of thousands of clones, with 88% found just once. Sample: peripheral blood. Source of these receptors: a woman aged 55-75 years with COVID-19, enrolled during active disease. CDR3s include the opening cysteine and the closing phenylalanine or tryptophan. The D gene is left open where the match is weak. Part of the rows lack a size; the others show once, few, many or a class for expanded clones.

D | J | V | size | CDR3 | DNA
NA | TRBJ1-2 | TRBV5-8 | NA | CASSLPVSVRANYGYTF | TGTGCCAGCAGCTTGCCCGTTTCCGTTAGAGCTAACTATGGCTACACCTTC
NA | TRBJ2-2 | TRBV5-4 | NA | CASSRGNPNTGELFF | TGTGCCAGCAGCCGGGGGAACCCTAACACCGGGGAGCTGTTTTTT
NA | TRBJ1-2 | TRBV14 | NA | CASNPGGSLNYGYTF | TGTGCCAGCAACCCCGGGGGAAGCCTAAACTATGGCTACACCTTC
NA | TRBJ1-4 | TRBV27 | NA | CASTKGGGTPATNEKLFF | TGTGCCAGCACCAAGGGAGGGGGGACCCCCGCAACTAATGAAAAACTGTTTTTT
TRBD1 | TRBJ1-5 | TRBV19 | NA | CASSVQGDYQPQHF | TGTGCCAGTAGTGTCCAGGGGGACTATCAGCCCCAGCATTTT
NA | TRBJ2-1 | TRBV19 | NA | CASSISYEQFF | TGTGCCAGTAGTATTAGTTATGAGCAGTTCTTC
TRBD2 | TRBJ2-7 | TRBV30 | NA | CAWSGQLAGIYEQYF | TGTGCCTGGAGTGGGCAACTAGCGGGAATCTACGAGCAGTACTTC
TRBD2 | TRBJ2-1 | TRBV5-1 | NA | CASSSGTSGSEEQFF | TGCGCCAGCAGCTCCGGGACTAGCGGGAGTGAAGAGCAGTTCTTC
NA | TRBJ2-3 | TRBV4-3 | NA | CASSQEFRSDTQYF | TGCGCCAGCAGCCAAGAATTTCGGTCAGATACGCAGTATTTT
TRBD1 | TRBJ2-3 | TRBV27 | NA | CASRMGQGSSTQYF | TGTGCCAGCAGGATGGGACAGGGGAGTTCTACGCAGTATTTT
NA | TRBJ1-1 | TRBV6-5 | NA | CASSYPGVEAFF | TGTGCCAGCAGTTACCCAGGGGTTGAAGCTTTCTTT
NA | TRBJ1-4 | TRBV2 | NA | CASSNTIDRTEKLFF | TGTGCCAGCAGTAACACCATCGACAGAACTGAAAAACTGTTTTTT
TRBD1 | TRBJ2-3 | TRBV28 | few | CASSQGDREADTQYF | TGTGCCAGCAGTCAAGGGGACAGGGAGGCAGATACGCAGTATTTT
NA | TRBJ1-3 | TRBV7-2 | NA | CASSLGSSGNTIYF | TGTGCCAGCAGCTTAGGCAGCTCTGGAAACACCATATATTTT
TRBD1 | TRBJ1-1 | TRBV29-1 | NA | CSVTRGQGGTEAFF | TGCAGCGTTACCCGCGGACAGGGAGGGACTGAAGCTTTCTTT
TRBD1 | TRBJ1-1 | TRBV7-8 | NA | CASSPRDSKNTEAFF | TGTGCCAGCAGCCCGAGGGACAGCAAGAACACTGAAGCTTTCTTT
NA | TRBJ1-3 | TRBV4-3 | many | CASSEAYYSGNTIYF | TGCGCCAGCAGCGAGGCGTACTACTCTGGAAACACCATATATTTT
NA | TRBJ2-3 | TRBV4-1 | NA | CASSQGERTTDTQYF | TGCGCCAGCAGCCAAGGGGAGCGGACCACAGATACGCAGTATTTT
TRBD2 | TRBJ2-3 | TRBV6-5 | NA | CASQPQREGTDTQYF | TGTGCCAGCCAACCACAGCGGGAGGGTACAGATACGCAGTATTTT
NA | TRBJ2-1 | TRBV5-1 | NA | CASSLVGVGYNEQFF | TGCGCCAGCAGCTTGGTGGGAGTGGGATACAATGAGCAGTTCTTC
TRBD1 | TRBJ1-2 | TRBV2 | NA | CASRSQGAGGYTF | TGTGCCAGCAGGTCCCAGGGGGCGGGTGGCTACACCTTC
NA | TRBJ2-1 | TRBV27 | NA | CASAKSDYSAEQFF | TGTGCCAGCGCAAAATCGGACTATTCGGCGGAGCAGTTCTTC
NA | TRBJ2-7 | TRBV5-1 | NA | CASSLFPDTYEQYF | TGCGCCAGCAGCCTCTTCCCGGACACCTACGAGCAGTACTTC
TRBD1 | TRBJ1-2 | TRBV6-6 | NA | CASSYLDRGAGYTF | TGTGCCAGCAGTTACCTCGACAGGGGCGCTGGCTACACCTTC
TRBD1 | TRBJ1-4 | TRBV9 | NA | CASSATGKNEKLFF | TGTGCCAGCAGCGCGACAGGGAAAAATGAAAAACTGTTTTTT
NA | TRBJ1-5 | TRBV6-2/TRBV6-3 | NA | CASSYGKQGNNQPQHF | TGTGCCAGCAGTTATGGGAAACAGGGCAACAATCAGCCCCAGCATTTT
TRBD1 | TRBJ2-2 | TRBV5-1 | NA | CASSPGQGANTGELFF | TGCGCCAGCAGCCCGGGACAGGGGGCGAACACCGGGGAGCTGTTTTTT
NA | TRBJ1-4 | TRBV28 | NA | CASSPSRGATNEKLFF | TGTGCCAGCAGTCCCTCTCGGGGGGCAACTAATGAAAAACTGTTTTTT
NA | TRBJ2-1 | TRBV4-1 | few | CASSPTSESATYNEQFF | TGCGCCAGCAGCCCCACTTCCGAGAGTGCAACCTACAATGAGCAGTTCTTC
NA | TRBJ1-2 | TRBV29-1 | NA | CSVGTGFGGYTF | TGCAGCGTTGGTACAGGGTTTGGCGGCTACACCTTC
NA | TRBJ1-5 | TRBV27 | NA | CASSPLLPGGQPQHF | TGTGCCAGCAGTCCACTTCTTCCTGGAGGGCAGCCCCAGCATTTT
NA | TRBJ1-3 | TRBV5-1 | NA | CASSSDRSSGNTIYF | TGCGCCAGCAGCTCTGATCGGAGCTCTGGAAACACCATATATTTT
NA | TRBJ2-3 | TRBV9 | NA | CASSAQGGGSRDTQYF | TGTGCCAGCAGCGCCCAGGGAGGGGGAAGTCGAGATACGCAGTATTTT
TRBD1 | TRBJ2-5 | TRBV6-6 | NA | CASTKTGTETQYF | TGTGCCAGCACTAAGACAGGGACGGAGACCCAGTACTTC
NA | TRBJ1-6 | TRBV7-9 | once | CASSQRDGYSPLHF | TGTGCCAGCAGCCAGCGGGACGGATATTCACCCCTCCACTTT
TRBD2 | TRBJ2-1 | TRBV19 | NA | CASSLRTSGSSWGNEQFF | TGTGCCAGTAGTCTCCGGACTAGCGGGAGTTCGTGGGGCAATGAGCAGTTCTTC
TRBD1 | TRBJ2-1 | TRBV5-4 | NA | CASSRGQGFFNEQFF | TGTGCCAGCAGCCGCGGACAGGGTTTTTTCAATGAGCAGTTCTTC
TRBD2 | TRBJ2-1 | TRBV13 | NA | CASSAEGLAEQFF | TGTGCCAGCAGCGCAGAGGGACTAGCGGAGCAGTTCTTC
NA | TRBJ1-1 | TRBV19 | NA | CASSIWGPAGTEAFF | TGTGCCAGTAGTATCTGGGGGCCGGCGGGCACTGAAGCTTTCTTT
NA | TRBJ2-7 | TRBV6-5 | NA | CASTKGAAGKYEQYF | TGTGCCAGCACTAAGGGTGCTGCGGGAAAGTACGAGCAGTACTTC
NA | TRBJ1-6 | TRBV5-6 | NA | CASSLGTGSSPLHF | TGTGCCAGCAGCCTAGGTACGGGGAGTTCACCCCTCCACTTT
NA | TRBJ1-2 | TRBV27 | NA | CASSLSVRWAGDYGYTF | TGTGCCAGCAGTTTAAGTGTACGGTGGGCGGGAGACTATGGCTACACCTTC
TRBD1 | TRBJ2-6 | TRBV7-9 | NA | CASSLSQAGGATGANVLTF | TGTGCCAGCAGCTTAAGTCAGGCAGGGGGCGCGACAGGGGCCAACGTCCTGACTTTC
NA | TRBJ2-3 | TRBV15 | NA | CATSRDRAGRTQYF | TGTGCCACCAGCAGAGATAGGGCAGGGAGGACGCAGTATTTT
TRBD2 | TRBJ2-2 | TRBV6-4 | NA | CASSLFLAGGTGELFF | TGTGCCAGCAGTTTATTCCTAGCGGGAGGCACCGGGGAGCTGTTTTTT
TRBD1 | TRBJ2-7 | TRBV5-1 | NA | CASSLQPTGVPYEQYF | TGCGCCAGCAGCTTGCAACCGACAGGGGTTCCCTACGAGCAGTACTTC
NA | TRBJ1-6 | TRBV11-3 | NA | CASSSSTGSSSPLHF | TGTGCCAGCAGCTCCAGCACAGGGAGCAGTTCACCCCTCCACTTT
TRBD1 | TRBJ1-1 | TRBV7-2 | NA | CASSLRQGAYTEAFF | TGTGCCAGCAGCCTAAGACAGGGGGCCTACACTGAAGCTTTCTTT
NA | TRBJ1-1 | TRBV19 | NA | CASSLGGNTEAFF | TGTGCCAGTAGTCTCGGGGGGAACACTGAAGCTTTCTTT
TRBD2 | TRBJ2-3 | TRBV18 | NA | CASSPIRTGTSGWRDTQYF | TGTGCCAGCTCACCAATCCGGACCGGGACTAGCGGGTGGAGAGATACGCAGTATTTT
NA | TRBJ1-2 | TRBV14 | NA | CASSRVSPWYGYTF | TGTGCCAGCAGCCGAGTCTCCCCCTGGTATGGCTACACCTTC
NA | TRBJ2-7 | TRBV7-9 | NA | CASSLDWPFYEQYF | TGTGCCAGCAGCTTAGATTGGCCTTTCTACGAGCAGTACTTC